The sequence of this T cell receptor (beta chain) was determined in a study of response to subunit inactivated influenza vaccine (dated by TCRdb to the late 2010s). Background for the entire study: Deep quantitative T cell receptor repertoire profiling was used in the study to track responses to a trivalent subunit inactivated influenza vaccine. The investigation overall reported the following: The authors suggested that each seasonal influenza vaccination may recruit only a limited number of new T cells.

V ends up 1 base short and J 1 base short, with an unmatched junction base count of 5. CDR1 and CDR2 are read off the germline V gene (reference sequence) as DFQATT and SNEGSKA. Inclusive of the bounding cysteine and phenylalanine, the CDR3 is 15 residues long. Here the CDR3 DNA is all that survives: 45 bases in frame from base 1. Library generation was performed with RT-PCR. This sample was sequenced with an Illumina HiSeq 2500. TCRdb reanalyzed the raw reads on its own, using fastp at Q25 for trimming and MiXCR for clone calling, and kept in-frame beta chains. One record per CDR3 amino acid sequence lists the most common genes and DNA. The sample table holds around 850,000 distinct CDR3 sequences, of which about a fifth were seen once. The ten largest clones capture 11% of the sample. On this clonotype: Its antigen remains unidentified. No per-base quality is available; no much larger clone lies one base away.

The V gene is TRBV20-1 and the J gene is TRBJ1-1, and 8 bases in between align with TRBD1. The origin of this receptor is a man aged 45-60 years who received an inactivated influenza vaccine. Donor details come from another sample of the same person, matched by shared clones. Sequencing was performed on PBMCs from blood, taken about 5 days after vaccination. CDR3 reads: CSARAGTGPNTEAFF. The bases read TGCAGTGCTAGAGCCGGGACAGGCCCGAACACTGAAGCTTTCTTT.